The T cell receptor beta chain under discussion was sequenced for a study of vaccination and CD4 T cells after COVID-19. Background on the study: The post-COVID sampling time was a median 101 days after diagnosis, ranging from 35 to 161. Findings and caveats of the study: Investigators enrolled relatively few convalescent patients and included no early post-infection timepoints.

Sample treatment: roughly 11-day PBMC culture with coronavirus spike peptide pools or control peptides (ViraFEST assay). With the Oncomine TCR Beta short-read assay, DNA from cultured CD4+ T cells was sequenced. From cultured CD4+ T cells, genomic DNA was extracted. TCRdb reprocessed the PCR reads via MiXCR and lists one record per CDR3 protein. The table has around 25,000 distinct CDR3 sequences, roughly 42% seen once; the top ten hold 7.2%. Comments on this clonotype: Its matching antigen is unknown.

Sequences were obtained from CD4+ T cells from blood, cultured in vitro. The clonotype was recovered from a human donor who had recovered from COVID-19.

The CDR3 loop is CASSLVRGTGELFF. The CDR3 DNA reads TGTGCCAGCAGCCTTGTTAGGGGCACCGGGGAGCTGTTTTTT. The chain is built from TRBV7-2 and TRBJ2-2; possible D gene TRBD1, 5 bases. In germline, CDR1 is SGHTA, CDR2 FQGNSA. The V and J ends lost 5 bases and 4 bases respectively, with 11 bases between them. There are 14 residues in the CDR3. The full variable domain, its missing parts supplied by reference TRBV7-2 and TRBJ2-2, is GAGVSQSPSNKVTEKGKDVELRCDPISGHTALYWYRQSLGQGLEFLIYFQGNSAPDKSGLPSDRFSAERTGGSVSTLTIQRTQQEDSAVYLCASSLVRGTGELFFGEGSRLTVL.